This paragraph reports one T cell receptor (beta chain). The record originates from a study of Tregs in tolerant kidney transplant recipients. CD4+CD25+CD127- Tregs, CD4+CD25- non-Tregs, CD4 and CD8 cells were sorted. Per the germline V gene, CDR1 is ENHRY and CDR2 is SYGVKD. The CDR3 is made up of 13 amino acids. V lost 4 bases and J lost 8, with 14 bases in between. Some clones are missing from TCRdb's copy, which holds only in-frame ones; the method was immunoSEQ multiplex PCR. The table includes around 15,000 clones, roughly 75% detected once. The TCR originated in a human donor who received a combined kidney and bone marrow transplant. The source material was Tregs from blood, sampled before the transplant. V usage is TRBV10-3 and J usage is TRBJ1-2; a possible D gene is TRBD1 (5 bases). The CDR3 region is CAISAVGGWGYTF. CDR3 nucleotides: TGTGCCATCAGTGCGGTCGGGGGTTGGGGCTACACCTTC.